Reported below is one TCR beta chain. The antigen is not known. Some clones are missing from TCRdb's copy, which holds only in-frame ones; the method was immunoSEQ multiplex PCR. The profile shows approximately 150,000 clones, more than 85% of them singletons. This entry is derived from a study of T cell responses to AZD1222 COVID-19 vaccine. Study-level results: Sampled repertoires all dated from after the peak T cell response. A rise in Spike-specific TCR breadth and depth followed two AZD1222 doses. Reports say nearly half of spike-specific TCRs go after unmutated variant regions.

Trimming at V came to 3 bases and at J to 1 base, leaving 9 bases not matched to a gene. This CDR3 has 17 amino acids. Germline V lookup: CDR1 SGDLS, CDR2 YYNGEE. This sample comprised peripheral blood, obtained 28 days after the second AZD1222 dose. This sequence originates from an adult who received the AZD1222 COVID-19 vaccine. The chain combines TRBV9 with TRBJ1-2; 10 bases are a match to TRBD1. CDR3 region: CASSGTRDRGVNYGYTF. The CDR3 DNA follows: TGTGCCAGCAGCGGAACCCGGGACAGGGGCGTTAACTATGGCTACACCTTC.